Sequencing of this T cell receptor (beta chain) was carried out in a study of shared clonotypes between healthy human individuals. Whole-study context: Donors were a couple of women and a few men aged 18 to 49.

With regard to this clone: Antigen specificity is unknown.

General study points: Rarefaction analysis demonstrated incomplete sorted-subset sequencing notwithstanding large depth.

Running of the assay took place at deep level. This table comes from immunoSEQ multiplex PCR, and its TCRdb copy is limited to in-frame clones, with some not included. In the table there are about 580,000 clones, roughly 98% of which are singletons. Naive CD8 cells lacked CD45RO, underwent positive selection for CCR7 and left out terminally differentiated effector memory CD45RA+ cells. V trimming: 4 bases; J trimming: 4 bases; junction bases outside the gene matches: 4. Germline V CDR1 and CDR2: SGHRS, YFSETQ. This CDR3 is built from 13 residues. The receptor's source is a man aged 25 to 40 in good health. Sequenced: naive CD8+ T cells sorted from blood. The chain carries TRBV5-1 and TRBJ1-1; TRBD1 aligns across 7 bases. As DNA, the CDR3 is TGCGCCAGCAGCGGAGGGACAGCCACTGAAGCTTTCTTT. It codes for CASSGGTATEAFF.